The TCR beta chain under discussion was sequenced for a study of OX40 agonist ivuxolimab in advanced cancers. Overall study: Administration of intravenous ivuxolimab to patients occurred every 2 weeks at 0.01 to 10 mg/kg. Hepatocellular carcinoma, melanoma, renal cell or head and neck cancer occurred in dose-escalation patients. Age averaged about 62 years (range about 20 to 79), and 82.7% were male. Checkpoint inhibitors had been given previously to around 38% of patients.

This clone has more than one count but fewer than ten. Sequencing used immunoSEQ multiplex PCR; TCRdb keeps in-frame clones, though not all of them. This table has about 61,000 clones, around 82% appearing once. Per germline, CDR1 ENHRY and CDR2 SYGVKD. The CDR3 is made up of 14 amino acids. V dropped 2 bases and J dropped 1 base, with 8 bases sitting between them. The gene calls are TRBV10-3 and TRBJ2-5; D possibly matches TRBD1 or TRBD2 (5 bases each). This clonotype originated in an adult with an advanced solid tumor such as melanoma, head and neck, liver or kidney cancer. The sample in question was CD4+ or CD8+ T cells sorted from blood, obtained in a trial of the OX40 agonist ivuxolimab. The CDR3 here is CAISEEGFQETQYF. The CDR3 bases are TGTGCCATCAGTGAGGAGGGGTTCCAAGAGACCCAGTACTTC.